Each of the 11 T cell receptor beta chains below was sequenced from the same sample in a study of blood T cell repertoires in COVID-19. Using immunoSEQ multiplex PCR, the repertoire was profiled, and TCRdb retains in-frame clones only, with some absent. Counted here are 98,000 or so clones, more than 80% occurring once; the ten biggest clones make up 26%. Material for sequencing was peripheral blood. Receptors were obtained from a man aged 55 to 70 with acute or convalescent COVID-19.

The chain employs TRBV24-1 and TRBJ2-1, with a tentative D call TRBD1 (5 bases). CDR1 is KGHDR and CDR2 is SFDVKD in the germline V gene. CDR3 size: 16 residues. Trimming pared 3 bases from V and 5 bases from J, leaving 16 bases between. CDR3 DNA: TGTGCCACCAGTGATGAGACTCGGACAAAAGACAATGAGCAGTTCTTC. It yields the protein CATSDETRTKDNEQFF.

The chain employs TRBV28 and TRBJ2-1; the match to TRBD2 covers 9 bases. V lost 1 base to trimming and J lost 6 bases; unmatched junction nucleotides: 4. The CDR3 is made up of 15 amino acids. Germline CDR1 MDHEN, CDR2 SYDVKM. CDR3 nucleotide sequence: TGTGCCAGCAGTTTATTAGCGGGAGATTCCAATGAGCAGTTCTTC. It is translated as CASSLLAGDSNEQFF.

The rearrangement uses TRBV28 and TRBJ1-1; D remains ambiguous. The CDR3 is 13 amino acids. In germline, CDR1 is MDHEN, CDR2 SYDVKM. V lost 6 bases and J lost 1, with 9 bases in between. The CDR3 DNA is TGTGCCAGCAGAACCACGGGGAACACTGAAGCTTTCTTT. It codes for CASRTTGNTEAFF.

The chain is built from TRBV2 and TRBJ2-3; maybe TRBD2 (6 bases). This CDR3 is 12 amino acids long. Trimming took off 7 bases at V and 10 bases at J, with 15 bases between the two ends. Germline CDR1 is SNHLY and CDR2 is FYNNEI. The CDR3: CASIPERRAQYF. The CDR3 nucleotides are TGTGCCAGCATTCCCGAGAGGAGGGCGCAGTATTTT. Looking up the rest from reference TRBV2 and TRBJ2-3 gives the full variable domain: EPEVTQTPSHQVTQMGQEVILRCVPISNHLYFYWYRQILGQKVEFLVSFYNNEISEKSEIFDDQFSVERPDGSNFTLKIRSTKLEDSAMYFCASIPERRAQYFGPGTRLTVL.

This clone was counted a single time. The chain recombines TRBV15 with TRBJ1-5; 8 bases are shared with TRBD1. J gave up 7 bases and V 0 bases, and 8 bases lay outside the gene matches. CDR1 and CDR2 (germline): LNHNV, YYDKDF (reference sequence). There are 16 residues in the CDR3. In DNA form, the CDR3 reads TGTGCCACCAGCAGAGATGGGGCAGGGGGCCAACAGCCCCAGCATTTT. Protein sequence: CATSRDGAGGQQPQHF.

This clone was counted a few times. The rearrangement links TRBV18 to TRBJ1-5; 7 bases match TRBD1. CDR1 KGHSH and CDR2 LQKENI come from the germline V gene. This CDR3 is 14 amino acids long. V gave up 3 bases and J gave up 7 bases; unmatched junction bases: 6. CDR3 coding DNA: TGTGCCAGCTCACCTGAGCAGGGGGGACAGCCCCAGCATTTT. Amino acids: CASSPEQGGQPQHF. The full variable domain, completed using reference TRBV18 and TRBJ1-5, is NAGVMQNPRHLVRRRGQEARLRCSPMKGHSHVYWYRQLPEEGLKFMVYLQKENIIDESGMPKERFSAEFPKEGPSILRIQQVVRGDSAAYFCASSPEQGGQPQHFGDGTRLSIL.

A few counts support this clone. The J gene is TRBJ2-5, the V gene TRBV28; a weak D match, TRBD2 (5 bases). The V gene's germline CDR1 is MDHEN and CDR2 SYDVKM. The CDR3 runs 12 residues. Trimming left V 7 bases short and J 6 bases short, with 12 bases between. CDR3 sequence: CASNFLAQTQYF. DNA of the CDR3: TGTGCCAGCAATTTTCTAGCTCAGACCCAGTACTTC.

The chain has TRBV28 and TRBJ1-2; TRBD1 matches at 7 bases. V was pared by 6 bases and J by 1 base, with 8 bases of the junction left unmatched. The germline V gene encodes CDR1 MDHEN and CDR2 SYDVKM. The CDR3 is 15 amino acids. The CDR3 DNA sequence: TGTGCCAGCAGCTTTACAGGGGTGCGTAACTATGGCTACACCTTC. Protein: CASSFTGVRNYGYTF.

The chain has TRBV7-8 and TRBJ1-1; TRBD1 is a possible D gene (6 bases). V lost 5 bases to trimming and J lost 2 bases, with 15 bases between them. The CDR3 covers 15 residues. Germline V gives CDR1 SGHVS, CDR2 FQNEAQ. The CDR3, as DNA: TGTGCCAGCAGCCCGTCGAGGACAGCAAACACTGAAGCTTTCTTT. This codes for CASSPSRTANTEAFF.

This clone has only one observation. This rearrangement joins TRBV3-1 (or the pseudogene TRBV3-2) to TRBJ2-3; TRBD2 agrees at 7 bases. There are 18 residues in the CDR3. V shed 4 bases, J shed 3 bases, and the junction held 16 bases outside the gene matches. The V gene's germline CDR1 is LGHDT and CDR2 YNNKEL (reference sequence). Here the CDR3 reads CASSRFDWRELPTDTQYF. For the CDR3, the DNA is TGTGCCAGCAGCCGCTTCGATTGGCGGGAGCTTCCGACAGATACGCAGTATTTT.

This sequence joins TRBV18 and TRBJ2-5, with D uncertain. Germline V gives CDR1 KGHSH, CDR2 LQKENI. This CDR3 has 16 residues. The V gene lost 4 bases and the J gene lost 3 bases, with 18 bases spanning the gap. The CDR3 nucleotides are TGTGCCAGCTCACTTTTGGGCCCCCAGATAGAAGAGACCCAGTACTTC. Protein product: CASSLLGPQIEETQYF.